This T cell receptor beta chain comes out of a study of T-cell memory formation after mild COVID-19. TCRdb re-called the 5' RACE reads with MiXCR, one entry per CDR3 protein. The repertoire includes about 270,000 distinct CDR3 sequences, over 15% of them detected once, and around a fifth sits in the top ten. This receptor was identified in a man between 18 and 29 years old who had mild COVID-19 (a few samples of this study predate the infection). Cell type and time point are not known. The sequenced sample was PBMCs or a T cell subset sorted from them (not recorded which).

The CDR3 bases are TGTGCCAGCAGTTTCCCCCATAGGGGGCGGATAGAGACCCAGTACTTC. Protein sequence: CASSFPHRGRIETQYF. The genes are TRBV27 and TRBJ2-5, with 7 bases that match TRBD1. After removal of 3 bases from V and 4 bases from J, the junction contained 11 bases not matched to a gene. CDR3 size: 16 residues. Germline assignment: CDR1 MNHEY and CDR2 SMNVEV (reference sequence).